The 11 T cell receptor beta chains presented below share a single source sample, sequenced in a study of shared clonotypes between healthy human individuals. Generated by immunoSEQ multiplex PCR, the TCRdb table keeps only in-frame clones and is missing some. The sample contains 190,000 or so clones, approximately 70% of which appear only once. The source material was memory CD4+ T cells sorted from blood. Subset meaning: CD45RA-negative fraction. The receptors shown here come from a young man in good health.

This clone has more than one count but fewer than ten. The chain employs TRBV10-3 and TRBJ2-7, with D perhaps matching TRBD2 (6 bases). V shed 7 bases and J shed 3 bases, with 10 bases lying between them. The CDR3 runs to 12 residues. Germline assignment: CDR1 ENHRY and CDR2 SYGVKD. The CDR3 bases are TGTGCCATCACCCCGGAGGGCTACGAGCAGTACTTC. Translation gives CAITPEGYEQYF.

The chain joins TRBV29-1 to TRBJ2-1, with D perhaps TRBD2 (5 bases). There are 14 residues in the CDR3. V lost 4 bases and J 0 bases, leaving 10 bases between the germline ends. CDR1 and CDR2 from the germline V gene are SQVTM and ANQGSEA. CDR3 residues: CSVVPGSSYNEQFF. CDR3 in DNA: TGCAGCGTTGTTCCGGGAAGCTCCTACAATGAGCAGTTCTTC.

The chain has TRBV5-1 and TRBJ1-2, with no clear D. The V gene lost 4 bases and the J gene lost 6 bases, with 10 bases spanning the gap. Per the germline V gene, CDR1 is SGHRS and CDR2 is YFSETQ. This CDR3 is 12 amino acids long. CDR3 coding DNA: TGCGCCAGCAGCCGTCCGGGCGATGGCTACACCTTC. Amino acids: CASSRPGDGYTF.

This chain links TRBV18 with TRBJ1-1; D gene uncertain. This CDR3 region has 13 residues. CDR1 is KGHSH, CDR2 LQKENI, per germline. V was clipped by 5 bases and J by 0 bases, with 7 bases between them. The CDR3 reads CASSNKLNTEAFF. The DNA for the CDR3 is TGTGCCAGCTCAAACAAACTGAACACTGAAGCTTTCTTT.

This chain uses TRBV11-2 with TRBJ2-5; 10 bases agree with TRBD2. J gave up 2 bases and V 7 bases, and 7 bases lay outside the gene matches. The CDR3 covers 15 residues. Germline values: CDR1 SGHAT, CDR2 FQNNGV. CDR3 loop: CASTQLAGVQETQYF. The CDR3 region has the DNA TGTGCCAGCACCCAGCTAGCGGGGGTACAAGAGACCCAGTACTTC.

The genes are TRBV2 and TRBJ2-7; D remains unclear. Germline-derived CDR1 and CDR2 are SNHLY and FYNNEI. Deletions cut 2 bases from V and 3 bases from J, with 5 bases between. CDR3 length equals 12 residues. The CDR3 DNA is TGTGCCAGCAGTGAAATGAGCTACGAGCAGTACTTC. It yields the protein CASSEMSYEQYF.

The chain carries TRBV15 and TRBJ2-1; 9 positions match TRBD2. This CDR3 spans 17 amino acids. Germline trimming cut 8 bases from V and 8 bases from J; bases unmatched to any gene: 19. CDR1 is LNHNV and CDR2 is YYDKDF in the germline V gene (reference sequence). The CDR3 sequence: CATPTGSGLAGRYEQFF. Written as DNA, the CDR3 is TGTGCCACCCCTACGGGGAGCGGCCTAGCGGGACGGTATGAGCAGTTCTTC.

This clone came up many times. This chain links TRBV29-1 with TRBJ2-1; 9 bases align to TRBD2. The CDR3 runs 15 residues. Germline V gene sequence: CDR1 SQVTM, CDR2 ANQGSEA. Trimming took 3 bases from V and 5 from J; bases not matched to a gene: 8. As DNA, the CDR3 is TGCAGCGTTGATACTCTTAGCGGGAGAAACAATGAGCAGTTCTTC. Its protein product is CSVDTLSGRNNEQFF.

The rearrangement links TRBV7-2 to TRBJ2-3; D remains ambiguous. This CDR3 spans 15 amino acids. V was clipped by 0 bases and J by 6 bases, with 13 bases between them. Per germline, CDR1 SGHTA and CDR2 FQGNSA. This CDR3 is CASSLALVGMDTQYF. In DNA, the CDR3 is TGTGCCAGCAGCTTAGCGCTGGTCGGAATGGATACGCAGTATTTT. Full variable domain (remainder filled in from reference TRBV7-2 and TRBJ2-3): GAGVSQSPSNKVTEKGKDVELRCDPISGHTALYWYRQSLGQGLEFLIYFQGNSAPDKSGLPSDRFSAERTGGSVSTLTIQRTQQEDSAVYLCASSLALVGMDTQYFGPGTRLTVL.

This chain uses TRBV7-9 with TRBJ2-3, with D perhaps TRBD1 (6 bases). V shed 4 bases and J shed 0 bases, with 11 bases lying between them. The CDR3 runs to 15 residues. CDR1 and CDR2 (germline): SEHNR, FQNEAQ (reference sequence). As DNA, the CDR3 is TGTGCCAGCAGCTCCCAGGGGCCTAGCACAGATACGCAGTATTTT. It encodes CASSSQGPSTDTQYF.

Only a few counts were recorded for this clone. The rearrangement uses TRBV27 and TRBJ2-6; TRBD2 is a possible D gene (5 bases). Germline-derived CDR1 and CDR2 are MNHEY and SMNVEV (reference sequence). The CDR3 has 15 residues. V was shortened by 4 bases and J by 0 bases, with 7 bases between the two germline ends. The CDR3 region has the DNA TGTGCCAGCAGTTGGGGAGTCTCTGGGGCCAACGTCCTGACTTTC. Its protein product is CASSWGVSGANVLTF.